This T cell receptor (beta chain) derives from a study of identical twins. Study-level results: For out-of-frame alpha sequences shared by twins, low generation probability was in excess. Weaker excess twin sharing was observed in beta out-of-frame sequences. Abundant beta clonotypes from cord blood had fewer insertions, unlike memory repertoires, which showed none.

Many counts were recorded for this clonotype. The antigen remains unidentified. Germline and junction disagree at one end, which may indicate a read error. This CDR3 contains 12 residues. The germline CDR1 and CDR2 sequences are SSHAT and FNYEAQ (reference sequence). Template switching (which added a universal primer site) was used, and cDNA carried unique molecular identifiers. TCRdb fed the 5' RACE reads into MiXCR, producing one record per CDR3 protein. The repertoire holds about 720,000 distinct CDR3 sequences, with 8.5% to 9% as singletons. The same sample was also used in a study of yellow fever vaccine responses in identical twins.

This receptor was obtained from a woman between 18 and 30 years old in good health. The chain recombines TRBV7-7 with TRBJ2-2; D unclear. Sequencing was performed on PBMCs. CDR3 sequence (DNA): TGTGCTAGCAGCTCCACGGACGGGGAGCTGTTTTTT. Translated: CASSSTDGELFF. The full variable domain, rest sourced from reference TRBV7-7 and TRBJ2-2, is GAGVSQSPRYKVTKRGQDVTLRCDPISSHATLYWYQQALGQGPEFLTYFNYEAQPDKSGLPSDRFSAERPEGSISTLTIQRTEQRDSAMYRCASSSTDGELFFGEGSRLTVL.